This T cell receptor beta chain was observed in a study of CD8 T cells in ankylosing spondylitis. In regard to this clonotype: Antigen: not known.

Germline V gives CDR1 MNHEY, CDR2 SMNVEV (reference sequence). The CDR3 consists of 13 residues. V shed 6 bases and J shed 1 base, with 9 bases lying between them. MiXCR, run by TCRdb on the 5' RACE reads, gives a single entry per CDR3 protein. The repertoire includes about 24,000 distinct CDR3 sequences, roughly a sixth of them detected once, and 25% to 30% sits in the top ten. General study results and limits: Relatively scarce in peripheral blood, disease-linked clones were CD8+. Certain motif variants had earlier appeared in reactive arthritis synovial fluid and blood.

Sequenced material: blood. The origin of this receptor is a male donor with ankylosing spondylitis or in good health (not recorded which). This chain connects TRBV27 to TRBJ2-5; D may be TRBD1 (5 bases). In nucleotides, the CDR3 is TGTGCCAGCAGACCGACAGCCCAAGAGACCCAGTACTTC. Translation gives CASRPTAQETQYF.